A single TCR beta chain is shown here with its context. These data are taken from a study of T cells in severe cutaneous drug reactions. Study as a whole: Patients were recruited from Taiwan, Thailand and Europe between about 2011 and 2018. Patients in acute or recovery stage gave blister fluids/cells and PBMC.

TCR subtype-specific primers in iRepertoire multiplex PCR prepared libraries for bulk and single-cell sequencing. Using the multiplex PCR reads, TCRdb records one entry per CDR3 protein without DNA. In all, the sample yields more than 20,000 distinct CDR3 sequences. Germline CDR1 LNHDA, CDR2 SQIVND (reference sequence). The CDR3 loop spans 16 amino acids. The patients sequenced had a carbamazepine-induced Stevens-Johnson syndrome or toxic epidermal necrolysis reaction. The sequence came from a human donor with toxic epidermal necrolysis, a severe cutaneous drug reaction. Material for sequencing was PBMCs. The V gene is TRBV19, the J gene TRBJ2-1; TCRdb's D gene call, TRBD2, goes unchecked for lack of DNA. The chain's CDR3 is CASSPYGTSAYNEQFF.